This TCR beta chain is drawn from a study of blood T cell repertoires in COVID-19. Study overall: Sample material is recorded as cDNA or gDNA derived from T cells, B-cell-depleted T cells, or PBMCs.

This clone was detected a few times. Repertoires were generated with immunoSEQ multiplex PCR, while TCRdb's copy carries only in-frame clones and drops some. Here the sample spans under 350,000 clones, 80% to 90% being singletons. The CDR3 runs 13 residues. V shed 5 bases and J shed 4 bases, with 9 bases lying between them. Germline loops: CDR1 KGHSH, CDR2 LQKENI. The material sequenced was peripheral blood. The sequence came from a woman aged 50 to 65 who had recovered from COVID-19. J is TRBJ2-1 and V is TRBV18, with D tentatively TRBD1 (5 bases). The CDR3 nucleotides read TGTGCCAGCTCATCCTCAGGGTACAATGAGCAGTTCTTC. Its translation: CASSSSGYNEQFF.